One TCR beta chain is described in this entry. The V end lost 5 bases, the J end lost 0 bases, and 8 bases lay between the germline ends. The CDR3 is 13 amino acids. The germline CDR1 and CDR2 sequences are SEHNR and FQNEAQ (reference sequence). Sequencing was performed with immunoSEQ multiplex PCR; in TCRdb, only in-frame clones are kept and a portion is missing. The sample records about 80,000 clones, nearly 98% being singletons. The sample comes from a study of technical replicates of blood from a few donors. The chain has TRBV7-9 and TRBJ2-7; no firm D call. The clonotype originates from a human donor in good health. Source material: T cells isolated from PBMCs. The DNA for the CDR3 is TGTGCCAGCAGCGAGAAAAGCTCCTACGAGCAGTACTTC. This translates into CASSEKSSYEQYF.